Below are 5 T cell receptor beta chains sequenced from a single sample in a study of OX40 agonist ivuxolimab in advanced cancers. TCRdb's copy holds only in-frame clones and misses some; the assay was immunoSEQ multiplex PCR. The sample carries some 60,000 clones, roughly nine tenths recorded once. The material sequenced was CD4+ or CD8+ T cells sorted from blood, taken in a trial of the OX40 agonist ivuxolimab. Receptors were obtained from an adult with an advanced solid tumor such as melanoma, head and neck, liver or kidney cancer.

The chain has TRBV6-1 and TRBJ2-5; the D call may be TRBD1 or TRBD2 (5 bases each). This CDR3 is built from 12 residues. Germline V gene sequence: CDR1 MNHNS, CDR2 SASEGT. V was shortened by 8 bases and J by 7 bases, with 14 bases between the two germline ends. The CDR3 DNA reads TGTGCCAGCGACGGGACGTCCTTGACCCAGTACTTC. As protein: CASDGTSLTQYF.

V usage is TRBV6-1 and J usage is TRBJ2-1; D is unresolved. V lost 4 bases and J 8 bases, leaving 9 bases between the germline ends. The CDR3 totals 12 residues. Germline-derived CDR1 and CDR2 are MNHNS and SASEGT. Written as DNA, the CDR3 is TGTGCCAGCAGTGCCCAGAGTTATGAGCAGTTCTTC. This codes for CASSAQSYEQFF.

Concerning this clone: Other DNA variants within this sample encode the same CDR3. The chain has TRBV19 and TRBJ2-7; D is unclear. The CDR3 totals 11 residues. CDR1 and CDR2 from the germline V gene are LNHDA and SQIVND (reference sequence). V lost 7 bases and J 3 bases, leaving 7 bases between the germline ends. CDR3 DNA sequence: TGTGCCAGTAAGTGGAACTACGAGCAGTACTTC. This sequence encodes CASKWNYEQYF.

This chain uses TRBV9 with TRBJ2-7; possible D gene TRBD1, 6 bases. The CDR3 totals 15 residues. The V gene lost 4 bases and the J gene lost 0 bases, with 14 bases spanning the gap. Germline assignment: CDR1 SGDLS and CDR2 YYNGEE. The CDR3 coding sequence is TGTGCCAGCAGCTTAACCGGACAGAGCTCCTACGAGCAGTACTTC. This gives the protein CASSLTGQSSYEQYF.

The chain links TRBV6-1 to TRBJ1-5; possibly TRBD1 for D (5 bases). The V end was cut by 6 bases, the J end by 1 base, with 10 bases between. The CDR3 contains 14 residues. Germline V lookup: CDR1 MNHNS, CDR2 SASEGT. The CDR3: CASSHEGSNQPQHF. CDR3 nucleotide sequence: TGTGCCAGCAGCCACGAGGGGAGCAATCAGCCCCAGCATTTT.